The subject of this entry is one TCR beta chain. The source of the sample is a study of T cells in Graves' hyperthyroidism and ophthalmopathy. Amplification yielded TCR beta CDR3 regions, with RNA transcripts as the source. First-round RT-PCR with HTBI primers amplified the TCR CDR3 region. Using its own MiXCR run on the multiplex PCR reads, TCRdb lists one record per CDR3 protein. This sample has around 180,000 distinct CDR3 sequences; about a sixth occur once, and the top ten carry 25% to 35%. This CDR3 is built from 14 residues. V was clipped by 1 base and J by 6 bases, with 11 bases between them. Germline CDR1 and CDR2: SGDLS and YYNGEE.

What was sequenced was blood. The sequence came from a woman aged 45-65 years with Graves' hyperthyroidism. V and J are TRBV9 and TRBJ2-1; D is ambiguous. In DNA form, the CDR3 reads TGTGCCAGCAGCGTATCCAATACGGGCAATGAGCAGTTCTTC. It codes for CASSVSNTGNEQFF.